This T cell receptor (beta chain) emerged from a study of spatial heterogeneity in lung cancer. Overall study context: Each time, sequencing found more beta-chain sequences than alpha-chain sequences. Strongly correlated with TCR transcript counts in tumor regions was a T cell module score, which was a transcriptional module score calculated from matched bulk RNA-seq. The study, taken as a whole, reports: For expanded intratumoral alpha and beta TCRs, counts tracked tumor mutation counts. Of the expanded TCRs, ubiquitous and regional counts tracked the counts of ubiquitous and regional nonsynonymous mutations, respectively.

TCRdb recomputed calls from the 5' RACE reads with MiXCR, one row per CDR3 protein. This table has about 20,000 distinct CDR3 sequences, 5.7% appearing once. This clonotype was detected many times. Antigen: not known. The time point is: sample taken at primary tumor resection. Researchers sequenced whole RNA taken from tumor, nontumor lung or frozen PBMC without sorting. The CDR3 length is 15 residues. Losses at the gene ends were 0 bases for V and 8 bases for J; bases not matched to a gene: 4. Per the germline V gene, CDR1 is SGDLS and CDR2 is YYNGEE. This material consisted of lung tumor tissue, taken at surgery. The chain employs TRBV9 and TRBJ2-3; TRBD2 matches 12 bases. The receptor's source is a female donor with early-stage non-small cell lung cancer. The CDR3 nucleotides are TGTGCCAGCAGCGTAGGCCTAGCGGGAGGGCCTACGCAGTATTTT. Translating it yields CASSVGLAGGPTQYF.